The present T cell receptor beta chain was sequenced within a study of CD4+ T cells in melanoma. Findings of the study overall: A reported correlation linked neoantigen-specific CD4+ T cells to CD8+, macrophage and B cell function. Reportedly, melanoma neoantigen-specific CD4+ T cells showed varied differentiation states.

Regarding this clone: Its antigen is unknown.

CDR1 and CDR2 from the germline V gene are SGHRS and YFSETQ. V was pared by 0 bases and J by 5 bases, with 2 bases of the junction left unmatched. This CDR3 comprises 15 residues. Libraries were prepared by immunoSEQ multiplex PCR; TCRdb keeps only in-frame clonotypes and omits some of them. The sample contains about 6,700 clones, roughly 70% of which appear only once. Input material: cells from a culture (not recorded whether cultured in vitro). V gene TRBV5-1 combines with J gene TRBJ2-7; TRBD2 matches at 13 bases. This clonotype was sampled from a human donor with melanoma. The CDR3 reads CASSLELAGGDEQYF. CDR3 coding DNA: TGCGCCAGCAGCTTGGAACTAGCGGGGGGGGACGAGCAGTACTTC.